These 15 T cell receptor beta chains came from one sample sequenced in a study of blood T cell repertoires in COVID-19. Some clones are missing from TCRdb's copy, which holds only in-frame ones; the method was immunoSEQ multiplex PCR. The sample lists about 310,000 clones, around 90% occurring once. Material: PBMCs or T cells enriched from blood (not recorded which). These receptors came from a man in his 60s who had recovered from COVID-19.

The chain couples TRBV7-6 to TRBJ2-5; the match to TRBD1 covers 10 bases. The junction had 7 bases not matched to a gene; V was cut back by 3 bases and J by 6 bases. CDR3 length: 15 amino acids. Germline CDR1 and CDR2: SGHVS and FNYEAQ. As DNA, the CDR3 is TGTGCCAGCAGCTTCGACAGGGGGCGGCTGAAGACCCAGTACTTC. The encoded protein is CASSFDRGRLKTQYF.

The rearrangement joins TRBV24-1 to TRBJ1-5; TRBD1 agrees at 12 bases. Germline CDR1 KGHDR, CDR2 SFDVKD. V gave up 4 bases and J gave up 4 bases; unmatched junction bases: 7. This CDR3 is built from 17 residues. The CDR3 nucleotides read TGTGCCACCAGTGAGGGGGACAGGGGGCTGACAAATCAGCCCCAGCATTTT. Its translation is CATSEGDRGLTNQPQHF.

The chain is built from TRBV7-2 and TRBJ1-5; possibly TRBD1 for D (5 bases). CDR1 is SGHTA, CDR2 FQGNSA, per germline. Trimming took 1 base from V and 11 from J, leaving 18 bases between them. CDR3 size: 15 residues. CDR3 nucleotide sequence: TGTGCCAGCAGCTTAGATGCCGGGACTCAAGTTTCCCAGCATTTT. Its protein product is CASSLDAGTQVSQHF.

The rearrangement uses TRBV2 and TRBJ2-5; possible D gene TRBD2, 5 bases. The germline V and J ends were trimmed by 5 bases and 5 bases, with 15 bases remaining between them. The CDR3 runs to 14 residues. Germline V gene lookup returns CDR1 SNHLY and CDR2 FYNNEI. The CDR3 sequence: CASSTHKGGETQYF. The CDR3 nucleotides are TGTGCCAGCAGTACCCATAAAGGAGGCGAGACCCAGTACTTC.

CDR3 loop: CATSRVGSGKLFF. The CDR3, as DNA: TGTGCCACCAGCAGAGTGGGTTCCGGGAAACTGTTTTTT. The V gene is TRBV15, the J gene TRBJ1-4; the D is unclear. The V and J ends lost 1 base and 11 bases respectively, with 11 bases between them. Looked up from germline, CDR1 is LNHNV and CDR2 is YYDKDF (reference sequence). The CDR3 loop spans 13 amino acids.

The V gene is TRBV5-1, the J gene TRBJ2-3, with unresolved D. The CDR3 runs to 13 residues. V dropped 4 bases and J dropped 3 bases, with 9 bases sitting between them. Germline V gene data show CDR1 as SGHRS and CDR2 as YFSETQ. The CDR3 DNA is TGCGCCAGCAGCATGGACCGGACAGATACGCAGTATTTT. The encoded protein is CASSMDRTDTQYF.

DNA of the CDR3: TGCGCCAGCAGCTCTTCAGCGGGAGGGACCTACAATGAGCAGTTCTTC. Amino acid sequence: CASSSSAGGTYNEQFF. The chain employs TRBV5-1 and TRBJ2-1, with 10 bases identical to TRBD2. V lost 3 bases to trimming and J lost 2 bases; unmatched junction nucleotides: 5. The CDR3 runs 16 residues. CDR1 is SGHRS and CDR2 is YFSETQ in the germline V gene.

V gene TRBV28 combines with J gene TRBJ1-4; D is unresolved. Trimming left V 5 bases short and J 4 bases short, with 14 bases between. Germline-derived CDR1 and CDR2 are MDHEN and SYDVKM. The CDR3 length is 15 residues. In nucleotides, the CDR3 is TGTGCCAGCAGTGGAGGCCGGGAAGGTAATGAAAAACTGTTTTTT. Protein product: CASSGGREGNEKLFF.

The chain carries TRBV30 and TRBJ1-1; D is perhaps TRBD1 (5 bases). Looked up from germline, CDR1 is GTSNPN and CDR2 is SVGIG (reference sequence). This CDR3 has 14 amino acids. Trimming left V 5 bases short and J 4 bases short, with 17 bases between. CDR3 bases: TGTGCCTGGGGATTAGGGGTAGGCGGCACTGAAGCTTTCTTT. The encoded protein is CAWGLGVGGTEAFF. Together with reference TRBV30 and TRBJ1-1, the CDR3 gives the full variable domain: SQTIHQWPATLVQPVGSPLSLECTVEGTSNPNLYWYRQAAGRGLQLLFYSVGIGQISSEVPQNLSASRPQDRQFILSSKKLLLSDSGFYLCAWGLGVGGTEAFFGQGTRLTVV.

The J gene is TRBJ1-5, the V gene TRBV6-5; 10 nucleotides match TRBD1. Germline CDR1 and CDR2: MNHEY and SVGAGI. V lost 6 bases, J lost 5 bases, and 7 bases stayed unmatched. The CDR3 contains 15 residues. The CDR3 region is CASRKPGTGDQPQHF. As DNA, the CDR3 is TGTGCCAGCAGGAAACCGGGGACAGGGGATCAGCCCCAGCATTTT.

The CDR3 region is CSASYGGRWNQPQHF. The CDR3 DNA reads as TGCAGTGCTAGTTATGGGGGCAGGTGGAATCAGCCCCAGCATTTT. The J gene is TRBJ1-5, the V gene TRBV20-1; tentatively, D is TRBD1 (6 bases). CDR3 length: 15 residues. V dropped 3 bases and J dropped 4 bases, with 16 bases sitting between them. Germline V gene lookup returns CDR1 DFQATT and CDR2 SNEGSKA (reference sequence).

With regard to this clone: The sample carries other DNA sequences with the same CDR3. This chain uses TRBV28 with TRBJ2-7, with 8 bases lining up with TRBD2. The germline gives CDR1 MDHEN, CDR2 SYDVKM. The CDR3 covers 13 residues. V shed 9 bases, J shed 0 bases, and the junction held 4 bases outside the gene matches. This chain's CDR3 is CASIRGGSYEQYF. In DNA, the CDR3 is TGTGCCAGTATACGGGGGGGCTCCTACGAGCAGTACTTC.

The chain has TRBV28 and TRBJ2-1; D might be TRBD2 (7 bases). This CDR3 spans 17 amino acids. V dropped 1 base and J dropped 5 bases, with 18 bases sitting between them. CDR1 and CDR2 from the germline V gene are MDHEN and SYDVKM. The CDR3 loop reads CASSLYKAGATDNEQFF. CDR3 in DNA: TGTGCCAGCAGTTTATATAAGGCGGGGGCGACAGACAATGAGCAGTTCTTC.

The V gene is TRBV6-6, the J gene TRBJ2-4, with 9 bases lining up with TRBD1. Germline values: CDR1 MNHNY, CDR2 SVGAGI (reference sequence). CDR3 length: 13 residues. V dropped 6 bases and J dropped 8; count of bases not matched to a gene: 5. The CDR3 sequence is CASSATGGHIQYF. The CDR3 DNA follows: TGTGCCAGCAGCGCCACAGGGGGCCACATTCAGTACTTC.

V and J are TRBV5-1 and TRBJ2-1; D is possibly TRBD1 (5 bases). V lost 2 bases and J lost 4, with 13 bases in between. The CDR3 length is 15 residues. CDR1 and CDR2 (germline): SGHRS, YFSETQ. The CDR3 DNA is TGCGCCAGCAGCTTAGGGCAGGGCGATTACAATGAGCAGTTCTTC. This gives the protein CASSLGQGDYNEQFF.